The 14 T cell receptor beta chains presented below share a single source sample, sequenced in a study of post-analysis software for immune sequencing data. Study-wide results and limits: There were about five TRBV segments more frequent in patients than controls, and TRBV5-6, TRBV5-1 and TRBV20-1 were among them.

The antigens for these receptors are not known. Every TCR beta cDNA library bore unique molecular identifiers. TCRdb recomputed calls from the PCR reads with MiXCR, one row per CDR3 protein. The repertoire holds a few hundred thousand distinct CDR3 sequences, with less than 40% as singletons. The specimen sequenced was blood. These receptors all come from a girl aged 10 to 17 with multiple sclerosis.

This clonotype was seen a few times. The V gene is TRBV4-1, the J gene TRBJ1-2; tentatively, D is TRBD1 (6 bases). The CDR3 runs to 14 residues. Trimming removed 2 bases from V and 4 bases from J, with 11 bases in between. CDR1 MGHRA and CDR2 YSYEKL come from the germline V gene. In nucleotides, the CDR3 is TGCGCCAGCAGCCAAACAGGGAGCGGCTATGGCTACACCTTC. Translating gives CASSQTGSGYGYTF.

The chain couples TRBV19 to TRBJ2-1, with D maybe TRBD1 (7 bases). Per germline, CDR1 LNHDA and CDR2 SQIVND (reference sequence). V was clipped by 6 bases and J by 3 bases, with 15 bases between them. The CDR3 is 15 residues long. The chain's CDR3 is CASRRGRELYNEQFF. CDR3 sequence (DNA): TGTGCCAGTAGGAGGGGGCGGGAACTCTACAATGAGCAGTTCTTC.

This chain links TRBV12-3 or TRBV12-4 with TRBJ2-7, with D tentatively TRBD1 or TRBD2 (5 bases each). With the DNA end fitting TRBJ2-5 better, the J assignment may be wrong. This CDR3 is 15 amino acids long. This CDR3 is CASSLGRELKETQYF. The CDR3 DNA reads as TGTGCCAGCAGTTTGGGCAGGGAGTTAAAGGAGACCCAGTACTTC.

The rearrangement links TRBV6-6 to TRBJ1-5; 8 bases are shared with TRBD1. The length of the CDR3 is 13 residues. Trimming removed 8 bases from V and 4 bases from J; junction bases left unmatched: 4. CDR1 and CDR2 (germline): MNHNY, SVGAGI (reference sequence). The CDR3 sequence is CASGDRGNQPQHF. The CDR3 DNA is TGTGCCAGCGGAGACAGGGGTAATCAGCCCCAGCATTTT.

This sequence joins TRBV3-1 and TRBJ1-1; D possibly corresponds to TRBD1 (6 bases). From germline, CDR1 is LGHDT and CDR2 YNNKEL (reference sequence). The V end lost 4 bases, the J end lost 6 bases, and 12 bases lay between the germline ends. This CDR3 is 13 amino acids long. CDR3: CASSRTEPAEAFF. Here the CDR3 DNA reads TGTGCCAGCAGCCGGACAGAGCCAGCTGAAGCTTTCTTT. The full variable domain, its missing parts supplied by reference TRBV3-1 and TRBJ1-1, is DTAVSQTPKYLVTQMGNDKSIKCEQNLGHDTMYWYKQDSKKFLKIMFSYNNKELIINETVPNRFSPKSPDKAHLNLHINSLELGDSAVYFCASSRTEPAEAFFGQGTRLTVV.

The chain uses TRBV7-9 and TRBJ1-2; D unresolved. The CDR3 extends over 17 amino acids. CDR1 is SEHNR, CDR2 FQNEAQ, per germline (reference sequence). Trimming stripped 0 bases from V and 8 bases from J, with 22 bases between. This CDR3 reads CASSLAVGWESLGGYTF. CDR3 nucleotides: TGTGCCAGCAGCTTAGCGGTTGGCTGGGAGTCGCTGGGAGGCTACACCTTC.

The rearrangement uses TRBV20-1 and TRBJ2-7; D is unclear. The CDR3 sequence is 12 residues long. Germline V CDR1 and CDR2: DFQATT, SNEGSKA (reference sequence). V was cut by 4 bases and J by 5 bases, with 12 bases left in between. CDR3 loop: CSAIGRKHEQYF. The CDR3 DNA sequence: TGCAGTGCTATCGGACGGAAACACGAGCAGTACTTC.

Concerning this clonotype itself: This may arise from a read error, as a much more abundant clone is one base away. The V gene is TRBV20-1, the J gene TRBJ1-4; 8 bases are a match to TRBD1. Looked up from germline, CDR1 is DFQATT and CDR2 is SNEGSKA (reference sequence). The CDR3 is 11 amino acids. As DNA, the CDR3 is TGCAGGGCTACCGGGGACAGGAAACTGTTTTTT. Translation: CRATGDRKLFF.

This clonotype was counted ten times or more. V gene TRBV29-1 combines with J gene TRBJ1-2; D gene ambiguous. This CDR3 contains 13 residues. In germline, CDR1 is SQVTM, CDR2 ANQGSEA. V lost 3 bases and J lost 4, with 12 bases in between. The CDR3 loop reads CSVDAQNGYGYTF. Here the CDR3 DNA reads TGCAGCGTTGACGCACAGAATGGCTATGGCTACACCTTC. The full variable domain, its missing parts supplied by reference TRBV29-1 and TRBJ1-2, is SAVISQKPSRDICQRGTSLTIQCQVDSQVTMMFWYRQQPGQSLTLIATANQGSEATYESGFVIDKFPISRPNLTFSTLTVSNMSPEDSSIYLCSVDAQNGYGYTFGSGTRLTVV.

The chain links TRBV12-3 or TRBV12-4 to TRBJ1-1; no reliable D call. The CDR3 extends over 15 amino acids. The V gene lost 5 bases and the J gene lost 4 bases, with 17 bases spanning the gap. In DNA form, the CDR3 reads TGTGCCAGCAGTCCTTCCTGGCCAGAGGGCACTGAAGCTTTCTTT. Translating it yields CASSPSWPEGTEAFF.

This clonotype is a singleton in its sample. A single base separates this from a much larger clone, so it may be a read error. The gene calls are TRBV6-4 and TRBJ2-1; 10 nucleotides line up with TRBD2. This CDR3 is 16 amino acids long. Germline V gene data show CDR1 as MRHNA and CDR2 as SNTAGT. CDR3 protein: CASSDSSLAGGNEQCF. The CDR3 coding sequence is TGTGCCAGCAGTGACTCATCGTTAGCGGGGGGCAATGAGCAGTGCTTC.

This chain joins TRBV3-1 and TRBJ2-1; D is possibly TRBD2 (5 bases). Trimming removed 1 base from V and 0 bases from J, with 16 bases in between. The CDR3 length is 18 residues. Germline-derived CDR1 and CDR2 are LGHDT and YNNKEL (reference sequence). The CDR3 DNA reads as TGTGCCAGCAGCCAAGTCCCCTACGGGATGGGCTCCTACAATGAGCAGTTCTTC. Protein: CASSQVPYGMGSYNEQFF.

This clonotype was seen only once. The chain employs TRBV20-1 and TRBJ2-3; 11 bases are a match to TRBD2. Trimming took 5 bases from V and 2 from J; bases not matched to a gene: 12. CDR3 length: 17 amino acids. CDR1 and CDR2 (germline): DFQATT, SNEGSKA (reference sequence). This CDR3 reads CSAGSFTSGGHTDTQYF. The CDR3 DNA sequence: TGCAGTGCTGGATCCTTTACTAGCGGGGGCCACACAGATACGCAGTATTTT.

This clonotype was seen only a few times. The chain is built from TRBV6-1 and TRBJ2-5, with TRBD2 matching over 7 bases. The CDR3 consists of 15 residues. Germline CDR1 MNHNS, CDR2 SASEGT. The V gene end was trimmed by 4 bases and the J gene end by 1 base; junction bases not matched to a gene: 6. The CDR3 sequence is CASSVLSGRQETQYF. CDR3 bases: TGTGCCAGCAGTGTCCTTAGCGGGCGCCAAGAGACCCAGTACTTC.